The present TCR beta chain was sequenced within a study of STAT3 mutations in large granular lymphocyte leukemia. Overall study findings and caveats: All newly emerging clones after therapy were STAT3 wild type. Clonal expansion was inferred from samples taken at other timepoints. At least one immunodominant TCR beta clonotype appeared in every T-cell large granular lymphocyte leukemia patient.

V dropped 5 bases and J dropped 0 bases, with 13 bases sitting between them. The CDR3 runs to 15 residues. Looked up from germline, CDR1 is MNHEY and CDR2 is SVGAGI. This clone was observed a few times. The antigen remains undetermined. Using immunoSEQ multiplex PCR, the repertoire was profiled, and TCRdb retains in-frame clones only, with some absent. The repertoire holds some 17,000 clones, approximately 85% seen once, with roughly 8.6% in the top ten. Sequences were obtained from peripheral blood mononuclear cells. The origin of this receptor is a man aged 50 to 59 with T-cell large granular lymphocyte leukemia. Some clones in this sample may be carry-over from other donors' samples. The chain employs TRBV6-5 and TRBJ1-1, with unresolved D. The CDR3 DNA reads TGTGCCAGCAGTCCCTTAGGCCGCATGAACACTGAAGCTTTCTTT. Translation gives CASSPLGRMNTEAFF.